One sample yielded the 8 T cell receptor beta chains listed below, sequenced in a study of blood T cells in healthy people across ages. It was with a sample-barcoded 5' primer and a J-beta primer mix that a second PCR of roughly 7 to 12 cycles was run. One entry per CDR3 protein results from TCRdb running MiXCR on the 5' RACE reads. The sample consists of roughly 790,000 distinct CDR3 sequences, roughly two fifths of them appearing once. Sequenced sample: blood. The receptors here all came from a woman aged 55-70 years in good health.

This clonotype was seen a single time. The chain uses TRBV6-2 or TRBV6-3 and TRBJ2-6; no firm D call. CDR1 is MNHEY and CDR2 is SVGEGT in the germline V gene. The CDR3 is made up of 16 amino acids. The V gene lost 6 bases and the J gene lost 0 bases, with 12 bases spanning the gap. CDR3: CASRFLGFSGANVLTF. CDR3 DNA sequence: TGTGCCAGCAGATTCCTAGGGTTCTCTGGGGCCAACGTCCTGACTTTC.

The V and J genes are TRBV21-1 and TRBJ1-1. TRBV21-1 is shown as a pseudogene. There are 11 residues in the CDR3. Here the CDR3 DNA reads TGTGCCAGCAGCACGAAAACTGAAGCTTTCTTT. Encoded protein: CASSTKTEAFF.

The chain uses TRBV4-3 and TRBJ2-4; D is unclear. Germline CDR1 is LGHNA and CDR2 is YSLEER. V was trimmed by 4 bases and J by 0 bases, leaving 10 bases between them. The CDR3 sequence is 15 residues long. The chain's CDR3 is CASSPEQLAKNIQYF. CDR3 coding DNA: TGCGCCAGCAGCCCAGAACAGCTAGCCAAAAACATTCAGTACTTC.

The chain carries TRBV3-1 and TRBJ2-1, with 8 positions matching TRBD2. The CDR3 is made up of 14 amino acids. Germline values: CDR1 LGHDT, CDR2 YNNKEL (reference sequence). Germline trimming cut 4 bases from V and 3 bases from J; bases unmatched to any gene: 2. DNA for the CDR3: TGTGCCAGCAGCCGCAGCGGGGGCTACAATGAGCAGTTCTTC. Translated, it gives CASSRSGGYNEQFF.

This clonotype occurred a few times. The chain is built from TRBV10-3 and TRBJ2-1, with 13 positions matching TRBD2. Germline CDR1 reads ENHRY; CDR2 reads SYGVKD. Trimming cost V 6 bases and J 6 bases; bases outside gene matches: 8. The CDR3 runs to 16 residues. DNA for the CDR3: TGTGCCATCAGATTGGCAGGGACTAGCGGGGCCAATGAGCAGTTCTTC. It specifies CAIRLAGTSGANEQFF.

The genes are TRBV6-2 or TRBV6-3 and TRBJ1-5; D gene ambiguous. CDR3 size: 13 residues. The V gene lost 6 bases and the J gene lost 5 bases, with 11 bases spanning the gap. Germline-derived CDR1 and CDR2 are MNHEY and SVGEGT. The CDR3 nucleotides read TGTGCCAGCAGAGCGGGGTCGTATCAGCCCCAGCATTTT. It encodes CASRAGSYQPQHF.

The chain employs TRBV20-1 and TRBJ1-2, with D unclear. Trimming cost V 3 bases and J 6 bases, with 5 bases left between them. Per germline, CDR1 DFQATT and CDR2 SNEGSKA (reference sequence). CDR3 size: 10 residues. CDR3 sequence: CSASSDGYTF. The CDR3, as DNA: TGCAGTGCTAGCAGTGATGGCTACACCTTC.

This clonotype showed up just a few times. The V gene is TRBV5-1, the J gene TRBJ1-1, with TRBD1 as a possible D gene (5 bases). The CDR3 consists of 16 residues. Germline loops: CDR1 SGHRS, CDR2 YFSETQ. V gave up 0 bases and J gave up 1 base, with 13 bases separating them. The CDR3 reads CASSLGQGGWNTEAFF. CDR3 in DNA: TGCGCCAGCAGCTTGGGTCAGGGCGGCTGGAACACTGAAGCTTTCTTT.